What follows is one T cell receptor (beta chain) and its context. The antigen is undetermined. In germline, CDR1 is SGHNT, CDR2 YYREEE (reference sequence). V dropped 4 bases and J dropped 7; count of bases not matched to a gene: 16. CDR3 length: 16 amino acids. This sample was included in a study of OX40 agonist ivuxolimab in advanced cancers. Turning to the study itself: Enrollees could have had prior anti-PD-1, anti-PD-L1 or anti-CTLA-4 therapy, which roughly 40% had received.

Study results and limitations: Specificity for antigen went undetermined in the expanded peripheral T cells.

Profiled with immunoSEQ multiplex PCR; TCRdb holds only in-frame clones, not every one. The repertoire holds about 85,000 clones, with roughly 85% as singletons. The chain employs TRBV5-4 and TRBJ2-7; 8 bases agree with TRBD2. This material consisted of CD4+ or CD8+ T cells sorted from blood, taken in a trial of the OX40 agonist ivuxolimab. This TCR was sampled from an adult with an advanced solid tumor such as melanoma, head and neck, liver or kidney cancer. The DNA for the CDR3 is TGTGCCAGCAGCCAAGGGGAGTCGGGAGGGCAAGGGGAGCAGTACTTC. Encoded protein: CASSQGESGGQGEQYF.